This record concerns one T cell receptor (beta chain) sequence. These data belong to a study of OX40 agonist ivuxolimab in advanced cancers. The germline CDR1 and CDR2 sequences are SGHTA and FQGTGA. Trimming removed 5 bases from V and 4 bases from J, with 26 bases in between. There are 18 residues in the CDR3. Sequencing was performed with immunoSEQ multiplex PCR; in TCRdb, only in-frame clones are kept and a portion is missing. This sample has 11,000 to 15,000 clones, with approximately 94% found just once. This sequence joins TRBV7-3 and TRBJ1-1; D is perhaps TRBD1 (6 bases). The source of this sequence is an adult with an advanced solid tumor such as melanoma, head and neck, liver or kidney cancer. This sample comprised CD4+ or CD8+ T cells sorted from blood, obtained in a trial of the OX40 agonist ivuxolimab. In DNA, the CDR3 is TGTGCCAGCAGCCCCCCCGGGCGGGGGGCCCAGTACGGCACTGAAGCTTTCTTT. Translation gives CASSPPGRGAQYGTEAFF.